Below are 4 T cell receptor beta chains sequenced from a single sample in a study of breast tumors, draining lymph nodes, adjacent tissues. In TCRdb, the multiplex PCR reads were re-called with MiXCR into one record per CDR3 protein. Among 70,000 or so distinct CDR3 sequences listed, roughly 44% were seen once. The specimen sequenced was breast tumor tissue. These receptors originate from a female donor with breast cancer. Some clones in this sample may be carry-over from other donors' samples.

By proportion, this clonotype is medium-sized. The chain joins TRBV15 to TRBJ2-2; 8 nucleotides agree with TRBD2. Germline V gene lookup returns CDR1 LNHNV and CDR2 YYDKDF (reference sequence). The CDR3 totals 17 residues. V shed 2 bases, J shed 3 bases, and the junction held 8 bases outside the gene matches. CDR3 in DNA: TGTGCCACCAGCAGAAGAACAACGGGAGGGTACACCGGGGAGCTGTTTTTT. Translated, it gives CATSRRTTGGYTGELFF.

Here the CDR3 reads CASSGQGVGETQYF. CDR3 DNA sequence: TGTGCCAGCAGTGGCCAGGGGGTAGGGGAGACCCAGTACTTC. The genes are TRBV25-1 and TRBJ2-5, with 7 positions matching TRBD1. V gave up 4 bases and J gave up 5 bases; unmatched junction bases: 7. The CDR3 extends over 14 amino acids. Germline assignment: CDR1 MGHDK and CDR2 SYGVNS.

This chain links TRBV19 with TRBJ1-2, with D perhaps matching TRBD1 (5 bases). This CDR3 has 15 amino acids. V was clipped by 4 bases and J by 3 bases, with 15 bases between them. CDR1 is LNHDA, CDR2 SQIVND, per germline (reference sequence). CDR3 residues: CASSTKQGRYYGYTF. The CDR3 coding sequence is TGTGCCAGTAGTACGAAGCAGGGCAGATACTATGGCTACACCTTC.

This rearrangement joins TRBV20-1 to TRBJ2-5; tentatively, D is TRBD1 (5 bases). In germline, CDR1 is DFQATT, CDR2 SNEGSKA (reference sequence). The CDR3 loop spans 15 amino acids. V lost 5 bases, J lost 5 bases, and 21 bases lay in between. Here the CDR3 reads CSAPNTGSGVETQYF. For the CDR3, the DNA is TGCAGTGCTCCAAATACAGGCTCTGGGGTGGAGACCCAGTACTTC.